This entry lists 17 T cell receptor beta chains sequenced from one sample in a study of T cell repertoires in cytomegalovirus infection. TCRdb reprocessed the reads via MiXCR and lists one record per CDR3 protein. The sample records some 600,000 distinct CDR3 sequences, 24% being singletons. Sequencing input: CD8+ T cells from PBMCs. The receptors derive from a human donor in good health (CMV status not recorded). Some clones in this sample may be carry-over from other donors' samples.

The chain carries TRBV28 and TRBJ1-2, with 9 bases that match TRBD1. Looked up from germline, CDR1 is MDHEN and CDR2 is SYDVKM. V dropped 4 bases and J dropped 6; count of bases not matched to a gene: 6. The CDR3 covers 14 residues. The DNA of the CDR3 is TGTGCCAGCAGTTCGAACAGGGGGCAACATGGCTACACCTTC. It codes for CASSSNRGQHGYTF.

Remarks on this clonotype: A single base separates this from a much larger clone, so it may be a read error. The chain recombines TRBV12-3 or TRBV12-4 with TRBJ2-6; TRBD2 is a possible D gene (5 bases). Trimming took 10 bases from V and 1 from J, leaving 17 bases between them. CDR3 length: 16 amino acids. CDR3 sequence (DNA): TGTGCCAACAGCACAACGGGATATTCTGGGGCCAACGTCCTGACTTTC. This sequence encodes CANSTTGYSGANVLTF.

This clonotype was seen repeatedly, ten times or more. The chain uses TRBV7-2 and TRBJ2-1, with TRBD2 matching 10 bases. V was clipped by 1 base and J by 7 bases; unmatched bases: 4. Per germline, CDR1 SGHTA and CDR2 FQGNSA. CDR3 length equals 15 residues. CDR3 DNA: TGTGCCAGCAGCTTAGAGGGAGCGGGGGGGAATGAGCAGTTCTTC. Translating it yields CASSLEGAGGNEQFF.

This clonotype was seen many times. The gene calls are TRBV19 and TRBJ1-5, with D perhaps TRBD1 (6 bases). The CDR3 spans 12 residues. Germline-derived CDR1 and CDR2 are LNHDA and SQIVND (reference sequence). Trimming cost V 11 bases and J 2 bases, with 10 bases left between them. The CDR3: CAGGLGNQPQHF. The CDR3 coding sequence is TGTGCCGGGGGGCTTGGCAATCAGCCCCAGCATTTT.

This chain links TRBV4-3 with TRBJ1-1; 8 bases fit TRBD1. Per germline, CDR1 LGHNA and CDR2 YSLEER. Trimming at V came to 0 bases and at J to 7 bases, leaving 7 bases not matched to a gene. The CDR3 loop spans 15 amino acids. CDR3 in DNA: TGCGCCAGCAGCCAAGATTGGACAGGGCAGGATGAAGCTTTCTTT. Protein: CASSQDWTGQDEAFF.

This chain uses TRBV29-1 with TRBJ1-1, with TRBD1 as a possible D gene (5 bases). The CDR3 consists of 14 residues. The V and J ends lost 6 bases and 4 bases respectively, with 18 bases between them. Germline V gene sequence: CDR1 SQVTM, CDR2 ANQGSEA. Written as DNA, the CDR3 is TGCAGCGTGGGTCTGGGTCCAGGGCTCACTGAAGCTTTCTTT. It specifies CSVGLGPGLTEAFF.

This chain connects TRBV25-1 to TRBJ1-4, with 7 bases identical to TRBD1. This CDR3 spans 15 amino acids. V dropped 7 bases and J dropped 8; count of bases not matched to a gene: 13. Germline V gene sequence: CDR1 MGHDK, CDR2 SYGVNS. CDR3 residues: CASTRSQGFEEKLFF. The CDR3 DNA is TGTGCCAGCACCCGTTCACAGGGGTTCGAGGAAAAACTGTTTTTT.

The chain joins TRBV6-2 or TRBV6-3 to TRBJ1-5; TRBD1 is a possible D gene (6 bases). V shed 7 bases and J shed 4 bases, with 17 bases lying between them. Per germline, CDR1 MNHEY and CDR2 SVGEGT. CDR3 length: 15 amino acids. The CDR3 sequence is CASKYKDSQNQPQHF. As DNA, the CDR3 is TGTGCCAGCAAATACAAGGACAGCCAGAATCAGCCCCAGCATTTT.

This clonotype was counted only a few times. The gene calls are TRBV29-1 and TRBJ1-1; D gene unclear. This CDR3 region has 14 residues. Germline CDR1 and CDR2: SQVTM and ANQGSEA. The germline V and J ends were trimmed by 6 bases and 4 bases, with 18 bases remaining between them. This CDR3 reads CSVILGGPVTEAFF. CDR3 nucleotides: TGCAGCGTCATACTAGGAGGGCCGGTCACTGAAGCTTTCTTT.

This chain connects TRBV5-4 to TRBJ2-3; D is possibly TRBD2 (6 bases). The CDR3 is made up of 15 amino acids. Germline CDR1 and CDR2: SGHNT and YYREEE (reference sequence). Trimming left V 4 bases short and J 2 bases short, with 14 bases between. CDR3 bases: TGTGCCAGCAGCCCTACGGGGGAAGCCACAGATACGCAGTATTTT. Protein product: CASSPTGEATDTQYF.

This clonotype was recorded a few times. CDR3 loop: CASSGDRGRDEQFF. The CDR3, as DNA: TGTGCCAGCAGTGGGGACAGGGGTAGAGATGAGCAGTTCTTC. The rearrangement links TRBV6-5 to TRBJ2-1; 10 bases are shared with TRBD1. The trim removed 5 bases at V and 8 bases at J, leaving 6 bases unmatched. This CDR3 is 14 amino acids long. Germline V CDR1 and CDR2: MNHEY, SVGAGI.

CDR3: CAISEDFSTEAFF. The CDR3 nucleotides are TGTGCCATCAGTGAGGATTTCTCCACTGAAGCTTTCTTT. The chain employs TRBV10-3 and TRBJ1-1; D uncertain. The CDR3 loop spans 13 amino acids. Trimming removed 2 bases at V and 4 bases at J, with 8 bases between. Germline V CDR1 and CDR2: ENHRY, SYGVKD.

This rearrangement joins TRBV2 to TRBJ1-4; the D is unclear. Germline CDR1 and CDR2: SNHLY and FYNNEI. The CDR3 totals 15 residues. The V and J ends lost 8 bases and 5 bases respectively, with 18 bases between them. The CDR3 sequence is CASCEVLAQNEKLFF. CDR3 nucleotides: TGTGCCAGCTGCGAGGTCTTAGCTCAAAATGAAAAACTGTTTTTT.

J is TRBJ1-1 and V is TRBV6-1; 9 positions agree with TRBD1. CDR1 is MNHNS and CDR2 is SASEGT in the germline V gene. The CDR3 totals 14 residues. Trimming removed 0 bases from V and 7 bases from J; junction bases left unmatched: 3. This CDR3 is CASSEATGGSEAFF. For the CDR3, the DNA is TGTGCCAGCAGTGAAGCGACAGGGGGTAGTGAAGCTTTCTTT.

V is TRBV24-1 and J is TRBJ2-5; maybe TRBD2 (6 bases). Trimming left V 4 bases short and J 7 bases short, with 18 bases between. CDR1 and CDR2 (germline): KGHDR, SFDVKD. The CDR3 has 15 amino acids. CDR3 loop: CATSDRTTSIGTQYF. In DNA, the CDR3 is TGTGCCACCAGTGACCGAACTACTAGCATCGGGACCCAGTACTTC.

This clonotype was found a few times. This chain connects TRBV12-3 or TRBV12-4 to TRBJ2-3; D call uncertain. Trimming cost V 7 bases and J 6 bases, with 8 bases left between them. The CDR3 length is 11 residues. The CDR3: CASTMRDTQYF. The CDR3 region has the DNA TGTGCCAGCACCATGAGGGATACGCAGTATTTT.

There are a few counts of this clonotype. The chain is built from TRBV28 and TRBJ2-7; D is possibly TRBD2 (5 bases). The CDR3 covers 16 residues. V was cut by 5 bases and J by 2 bases, with 19 bases left in between. CDR1 is MDHEN and CDR2 is SYDVKM in the germline V gene. CDR3 amino acids: CASSPPAGRRPYEQYV. DNA for the CDR3: TGTGCCAGCAGTCCCCCGGCGGGCAGGAGGCCCTACGAGCAGTACGTC.